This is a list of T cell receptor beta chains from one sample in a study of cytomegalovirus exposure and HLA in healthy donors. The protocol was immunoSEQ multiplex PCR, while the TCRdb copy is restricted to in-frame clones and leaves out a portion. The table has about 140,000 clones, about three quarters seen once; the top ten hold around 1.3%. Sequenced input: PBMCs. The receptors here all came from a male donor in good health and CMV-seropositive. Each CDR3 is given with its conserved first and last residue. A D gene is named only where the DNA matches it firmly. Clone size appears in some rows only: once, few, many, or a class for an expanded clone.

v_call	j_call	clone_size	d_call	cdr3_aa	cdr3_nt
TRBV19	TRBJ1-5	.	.	CASSMGVVRARVSNQPQHF	TGTGCCAGTAGTATGGGTGTAGTGCGGGCGAGGGTAAGCAATCAGCCCCAGCATTTT
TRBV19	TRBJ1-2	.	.	CASSMSPYGYTF	TGTGCCAGTAGTATGAGTCCCTATGGCTACACCTTC
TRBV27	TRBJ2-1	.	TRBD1	CASKTRTGRYNEQFF	TGTGCCAGCAAAACACGGACAGGGCGGTACAATGAGCAGTTCTTC
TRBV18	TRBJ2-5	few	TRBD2	CASSPGGVGETQYF	TGTGCCAGCTCACCAGGGGGGGTCGGGGAGACCCAGTACTTC
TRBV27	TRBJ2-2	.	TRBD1	CASTDRDYTGELFF	TGTGCCAGTACGGACAGGGACTACACCGGGGAGCTGTTTTTT
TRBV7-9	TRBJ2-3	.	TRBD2	CASSFVSGGTDTQYF	TGTGCCAGCAGCTTTGTTAGCGGGGGCACAGATACGCAGTATTTT
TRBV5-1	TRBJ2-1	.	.	CASSLKADPIYNEQFF	TGCGCCAGCAGCTTAAAAGCGGATCCGATCTACAATGAGCAGTTCTTC
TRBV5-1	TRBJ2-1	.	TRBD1	CASSLIGTAQGSEQFF	TGCGCCAGCAGCTTAATCGGGACAGCCCAAGGGAGTGAGCAGTTCTTC
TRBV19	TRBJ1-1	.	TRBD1	CASSIGAGGKTEAFF	TGTGCCAGTAGTATCGGGGCAGGGGGAAAGACTGAAGCTTTCTTT
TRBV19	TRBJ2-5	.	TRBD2	CASSVGGGKETQYF	TGTGCCAGTAGTGTTGGGGGGGGAAAGGAGACCCAGTACTTC
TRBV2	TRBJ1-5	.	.	CASSEKAGFGQPQHF	TGTGCCAGCAGTGAAAAGGCGGGGTTTGGTCAGCCCCAGCATTTT